These T cell receptor beta chains were read from a single sample in a study of OX40 agonist ivuxolimab in advanced cancers. The assay was immunoSEQ multiplex PCR, and TCRdb's table has in-frame clones only and misses some. The sample records about 74,000 clones, more than 75% being singletons. Material: CD4+ or CD8+ T cells sorted from blood, obtained in a trial of the OX40 agonist ivuxolimab. Receptors originate from an adult with an advanced solid tumor such as melanoma, head and neck, liver or kidney cancer. CDR3s include the opening cysteine and the closing phenylalanine or tryptophan. The D gene is left open where the match is weak. Clone size is shown for a subset of rows, as once, few, many or a class of expanded clone.

TRBD2	few	TRBV7-2	TRBJ2-1	CASSPGTSVSQFF	TGTGCCAGCAGCCCCGGGACTAGTGTCAGTCAGTTCTTC
TRBD1	.	TRBV19	TRBJ1-4	CASSPGGMDGKLFF	TGTGCCAGTAGTCCAGGGGGGATGGACGGAAAACTGTTTTTT
TRBD1	.	TRBV2	TRBJ1-2	CASSERWDSYGYTF	TGTGCCAGCAGTGAAAGATGGGACAGCTATGGCTACACCTTC
TRBD1	.	TRBV7-9	TRBJ2-6	CASSGPTGAGANVLTF	TGTGCCAGCAGCGGTCCGACAGGGGCTGGGGCCAACGTCCTGACTTTC
.	.	TRBV5-1	TRBJ1-1	CASSLAPPGQWGGAFF	TGCGCCAGCAGCTTGGCACCTCCCGGACAGTGGGGGGGAGCTTTCTTT
TRBD1	.	TRBV5-1	TRBJ2-7	CASVLGTGDPHEQYF	TGCGCCAGCGTTCTCGGGACAGGGGACCCTCACGAGCAGTACTTC
.	.	TRBV28	TRBJ2-7	CASSLYGAKGSYEQYF	TGTGCCAGCAGTTTATACGGAGCGAAGGGGTCCTACGAGCAGTACTTC
.	.	TRBV7-2	TRBJ2-7	CASSLWSANDYEQYF	TGTGCCAGCAGCTTATGGAGCGCAAACGACTACGAGCAGTACTTC
TRBD1	.	TRBV10-1	TRBJ2-5	CSLRSPGTGGSTLQETQYF	TGCTCCCTACGTAGCCCCGGGACAGGGGGCTCAACCCTCCAAGAGACCCAGTACTTC
TRBD1	.	TRBV5-6	TRBJ1-2	CASSIPGQKGNYGYTF	TGTGCCAGCAGCATCCCGGGACAGAAGGGGAACTATGGCTACACCTTC
TRBD2	.	TRBV25-1	TRBJ2-5	CASSEWGDSGRYQETQYF	TGTGCCAGCAGTGAATGGGGTGATAGCGGGAGGTATCAGGAGACCCAGTACTTC
TRBD1	once	TRBV5-1	TRBJ1-5	CASSLEGQGNQPQHF	TGCGCCAGCAGCTTGGAGGGACAGGGCAATCAGCCCCAGCATTTT
TRBD1	once	TRBV9	TRBJ1-3	CASSVETGVGNTIYF	TGTGCCAGCAGCGTAGAGACAGGGGTAGGAAACACCATATATTTT
.	.	TRBV9	TRBJ1-4	CASSASDRRGEKLFF	TGTGCCAGCAGCGCCTCAGACAGGAGAGGTGAAAAACTGTTTTTT
.	.	TRBV7-9	TRBJ1-5	CASSMGGQGQPQHF	TGTGCCAGCTCTATGGGAGGGCAGGGTCAGCCCCAGCATTTT
.	.	TRBV30	TRBJ2-7	CAWSRFGSYEQYF	TGTGCCTGGAGTCGCTTTGGCAGCTACGAGCAGTACTTC
TRBD2	.	TRBV7-9	TRBJ2-7	CASSWAGTRGYEQYF	TGTGCCAGCAGCTGGGCGGGGACTAGGGGGTACGAGCAGTACTTC
TRBD1	.	TRBV6-5	TRBJ1-1	CASSYSRTGKAFF	TGTGCCAGCAGTTACTCTAGGACAGGGAAGGCTTTCTTT
.	.	TRBV27	TRBJ1-1	CASSFLENTEAFF	TGTGCCAGCAGTTTCCTAGAGAACACTGAAGCTTTCTTT
.	.	TRBV30	TRBJ2-2	CAWKETPNTGELFF	TGTGCCTGGAAGGAGACACCGAACACCGGGGAGCTGTTTTTT
.	.	TRBV19	TRBJ1-1	CASSMGQFAMNTEAFF	TGTGCCAGTAGTATGGGACAATTTGCCATGAACACTGAAGCTTTCTTT
TRBD1	.	TRBV7-8	TRBJ1-4	CASSLDHRGALTNEKLFF	TGTGCCAGCAGCTTAGATCACAGGGGGGCCCTAACTAATGAAAAACTGTTTTTT
TRBD2	.	TRBV7-2	TRBJ2-7	CASSSSGTYSYEQYF	TGTGCCAGCAGCAGTAGCGGGACTTACTCCTACGAGCAGTACTTC
TRBD1	.	TRBV6-6	TRBJ2-3	CASSPNRGLTDTQYF	TGTGCCAGCAGTCCGAACAGGGGGCTCACAGATACGCAGTATTTT
TRBD1	once	TRBV5-1	TRBJ2-7	CASSSSGTGTPYEQYF	TGCGCCAGCAGCTCCTCCGGGACAGGGACCCCCTACGAGCAGTACTTC
TRBD1	.	TRBV5-6	TRBJ1-2	CASRSDRDEVYGYTF	TGTGCCAGCAGATCAGACAGGGATGAGGTCTATGGCTACACCTTC
.	.	TRBV29-1	TRBJ1-4	CSASRDTNEKLFF	TGCAGCGCATCCCGGGACACTAATGAAAAACTGTTTTTT
TRBD1	.	TRBV28	TRBJ1-5	CASREGQYNQPQHF	TGTGCCAGCAGGGAGGGACAGTACAATCAGCCCCAGCATTTT
.	.	TRBV28	TRBJ2-1	CASRGSGGGNEQFF	TGTGCCAGCCGGGGTAGCGGAGGGGGCAATGAGCAGTTCTTC
TRBD1	.	TRBV18	TRBJ2-1	CASSRDSSFYNEQFF	TGTGCCAGCTCCCGGGACAGTTCATTCTACAATGAGCAGTTCTTC
.	.	TRBV5-1	TRBJ1-2	CASSLGQVNYGYTF	TGCGCCAGCAGCTTGGGGCAGGTTAACTATGGCTACACCTTC
.	once	TRBV5-1	TRBJ2-5	CASSLDNRGGETQYF	TGCGCCAGCAGCTTGGATAACCGGGGTGGGGAGACCCAGTACTTC
TRBD2	.	TRBV10-1	TRBJ2-5	CASSEKAGVGLETQYF	TGCGCCAGCAGTGAGAAAGCGGGAGTCGGCTTAGAGACCCAGTACTTC
.	.	TRBV7-8	TRBJ1-5	CASSSSVTLSGPLRHF	TGTGCCAGCAGTTCAAGCGTCACATTATCCGGGCCTTTGAGGCATTTT
.	.	TRBV6-6	TRBJ2-7	CASSVRFLDTYEQYF	TGTGCCAGCAGCGTCCGGTTCCTGGACACCTACGAGCAGTACTTC
.	.	TRBV4-3	TRBJ2-5	CASSQVLGETQYF	TGCGCCAGCAGCCAAGTCTTAGGGGAGACCCAGTACTTC
TRBD1	.	TRBV27	TRBJ2-5	CASSTTHGQGEETQYF	TGTGCCAGCAGTACGACTCACGGACAGGGAGAAGAGACCCAGTACTTC
TRBD2	.	TRBV28	TRBJ2-5	CASSSGLAGVETQYF	TGTGCCAGCAGCTCTGGACTAGCGGGAGTCGAGACCCAGTACTTC
TRBD1	.	TRBV7-9	TRBJ2-5	CASSFRTGGKETQYF	TGTGCCAGCAGCTTTAGGACAGGGGGCAAAGAGACCCAGTACTTC
TRBD2	few	TRBV7-2	TRBJ2-7	CASSLSSGMSYF	TGTGCCAGCAGCTTATCCAGCGGGATGAGTTACTTC